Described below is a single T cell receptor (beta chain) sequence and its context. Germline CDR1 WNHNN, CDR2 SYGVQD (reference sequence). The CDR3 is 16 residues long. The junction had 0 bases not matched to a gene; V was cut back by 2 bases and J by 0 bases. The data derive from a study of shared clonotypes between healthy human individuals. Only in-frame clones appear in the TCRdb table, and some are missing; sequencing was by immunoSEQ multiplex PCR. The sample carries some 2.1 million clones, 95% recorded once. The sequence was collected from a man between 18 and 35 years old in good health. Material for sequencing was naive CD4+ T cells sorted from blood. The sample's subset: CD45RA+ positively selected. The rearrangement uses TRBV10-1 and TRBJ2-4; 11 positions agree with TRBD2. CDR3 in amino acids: CASSEGTSGAKNIQYF. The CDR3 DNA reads TGCGCCAGCAGTGAGGGGACTAGCGGAGCCAAAAACATTCAGTACTTC.